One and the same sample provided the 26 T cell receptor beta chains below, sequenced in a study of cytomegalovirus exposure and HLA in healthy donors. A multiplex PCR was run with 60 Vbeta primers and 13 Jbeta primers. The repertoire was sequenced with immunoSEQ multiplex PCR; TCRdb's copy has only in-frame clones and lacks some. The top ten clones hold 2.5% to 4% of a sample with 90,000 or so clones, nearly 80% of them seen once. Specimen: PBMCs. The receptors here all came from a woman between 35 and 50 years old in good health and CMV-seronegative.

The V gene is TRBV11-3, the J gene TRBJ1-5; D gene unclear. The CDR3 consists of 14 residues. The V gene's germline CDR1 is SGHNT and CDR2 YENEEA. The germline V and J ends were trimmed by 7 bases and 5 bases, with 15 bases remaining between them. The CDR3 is CASIKRGGHQPQHF. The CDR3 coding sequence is TGTGCCAGCATCAAACGAGGAGGGCATCAGCCCCAGCATTTT.

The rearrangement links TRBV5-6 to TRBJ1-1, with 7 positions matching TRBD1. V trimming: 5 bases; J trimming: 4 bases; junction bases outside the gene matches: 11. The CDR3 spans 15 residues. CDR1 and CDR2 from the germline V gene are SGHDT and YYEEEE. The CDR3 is CASSRLDREFTEAFF. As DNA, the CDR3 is TGTGCCAGCAGTCGGCTCGACAGGGAGTTCACTGAAGCTTTCTTT.

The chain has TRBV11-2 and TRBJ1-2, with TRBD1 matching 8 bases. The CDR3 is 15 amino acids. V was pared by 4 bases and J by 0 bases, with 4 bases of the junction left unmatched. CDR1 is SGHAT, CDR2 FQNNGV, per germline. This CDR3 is CASSSGQGPNYGYTF. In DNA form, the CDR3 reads TGTGCCAGCAGCTCTGGACAGGGCCCTAACTATGGCTACACCTTC.

In DNA form, the CDR3 reads TGTGCCAGTAGTACCCCCCGGACAGGGGCCGGTAGGAAACTGTTTTTT. Residues: CASSTPRTGAGRKLFF. The chain has TRBV19 and TRBJ1-4, with TRBD1 identical over 9 bases. This CDR3 is built from 16 residues. V lost 4 bases and J lost 11; bases outside the gene matches: 14. Per the germline V gene, CDR1 is LNHDA and CDR2 is SQIVND (reference sequence).

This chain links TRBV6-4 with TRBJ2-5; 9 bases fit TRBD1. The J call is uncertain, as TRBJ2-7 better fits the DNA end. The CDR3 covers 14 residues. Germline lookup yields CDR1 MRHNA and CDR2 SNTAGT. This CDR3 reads CARYPGQGSYEQYF. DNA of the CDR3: TGTGCCAGGTATCCGGGACAGGGCTCCTACGAGCAGTACTTC.

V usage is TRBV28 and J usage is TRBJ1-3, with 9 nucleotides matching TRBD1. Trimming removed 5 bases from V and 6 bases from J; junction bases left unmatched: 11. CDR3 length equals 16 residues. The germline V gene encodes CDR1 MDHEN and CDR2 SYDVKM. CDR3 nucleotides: TGTGCCAGCAGTCCTACCACAGGGGGCGGGATAAACACCATATATTTT. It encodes CASSPTTGGGINTIYF.

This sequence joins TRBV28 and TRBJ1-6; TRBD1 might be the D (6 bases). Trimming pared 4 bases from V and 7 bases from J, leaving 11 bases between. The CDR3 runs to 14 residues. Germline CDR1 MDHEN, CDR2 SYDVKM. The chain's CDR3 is CASSWGRGNSPLHF. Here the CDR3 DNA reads TGTGCCAGCAGTTGGGGCAGGGGAAATTCACCCCTCCACTTT. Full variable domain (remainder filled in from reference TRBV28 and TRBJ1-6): DVKVTQSSRYLVKRTGEKVFLECVQDMDHENMFWYRQDPGLGLRLIYFSYDVKMKEKGDIPEGYSVSREKKERFSLILESASTNQTSMYLCASSWGRGNSPLHFGNGTRLTVT.

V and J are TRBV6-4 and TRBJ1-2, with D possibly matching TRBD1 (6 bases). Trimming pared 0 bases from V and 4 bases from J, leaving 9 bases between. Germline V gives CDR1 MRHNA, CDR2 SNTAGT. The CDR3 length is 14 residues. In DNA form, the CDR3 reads TGTGCCAGCAGTGACTCGAGCAGGGGCTATGGCTACACCTTC. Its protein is CASSDSSRGYGYTF.

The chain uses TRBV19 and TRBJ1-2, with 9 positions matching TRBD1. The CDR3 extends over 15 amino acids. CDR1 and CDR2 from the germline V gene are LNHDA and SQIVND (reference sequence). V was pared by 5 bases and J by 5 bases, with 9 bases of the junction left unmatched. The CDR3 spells CASSLRQGEGYGYTF. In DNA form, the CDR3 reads TGTGCCAGTAGTCTCCGACAGGGGGAAGGTTATGGCTACACCTTC. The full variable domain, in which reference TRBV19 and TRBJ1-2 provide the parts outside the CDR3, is DGGITQSPKYLFRKEGQNVTLSCEQNLNHDAMYWYRQDPGQGLRLIYYSQIVNDFQKGDIAEGYSVSREKKESFPLTVTSAQKNPTAFYLCASSLRQGEGYGYTFGSGTRLTVV.

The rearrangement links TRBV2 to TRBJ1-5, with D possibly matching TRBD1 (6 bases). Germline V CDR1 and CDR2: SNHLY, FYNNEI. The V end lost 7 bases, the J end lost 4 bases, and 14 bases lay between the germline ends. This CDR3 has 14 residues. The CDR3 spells CASTTGFGNQPQHF. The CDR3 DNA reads TGTGCCAGCACAACAGGGTTCGGGAATCAGCCCCAGCATTTT.

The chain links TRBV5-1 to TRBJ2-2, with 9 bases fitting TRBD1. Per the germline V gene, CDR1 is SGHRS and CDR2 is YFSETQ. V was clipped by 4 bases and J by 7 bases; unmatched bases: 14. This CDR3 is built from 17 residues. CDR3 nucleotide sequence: TGCGCCAGCAGCCTAATCCCGGGACAGGGCATAAGCGGGGAGCTGTTTTTT. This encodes CASSLIPGQGISGELFF. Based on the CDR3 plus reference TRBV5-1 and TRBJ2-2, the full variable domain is KAGVTQTPRYLIKTRGQQVTLSCSPISGHRSVSWYQQTPGQGLQFLFEYFSETQRNKGNFPGRFSGRQFSNSRSEMNVSTLELGDSALYLCASSLIPGQGISGELFFGEGSRLTVL.

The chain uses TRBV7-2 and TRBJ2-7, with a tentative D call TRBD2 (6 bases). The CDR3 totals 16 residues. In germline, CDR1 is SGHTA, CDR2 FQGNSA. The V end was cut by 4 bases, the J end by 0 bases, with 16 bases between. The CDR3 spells CASSYYSGTYSYEQYF. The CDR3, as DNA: TGTGCCAGCAGCTACTATTCCGGGACTTACTCCTACGAGCAGTACTTC.

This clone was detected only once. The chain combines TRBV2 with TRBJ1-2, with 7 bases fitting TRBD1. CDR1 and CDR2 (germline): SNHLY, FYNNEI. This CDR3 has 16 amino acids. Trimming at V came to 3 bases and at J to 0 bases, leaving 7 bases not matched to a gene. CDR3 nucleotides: TGTGCCAGCAGTGAGGACAGGTCAATAACTAACTATGGCTACACCTTC. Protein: CASSEDRSITNYGYTF.

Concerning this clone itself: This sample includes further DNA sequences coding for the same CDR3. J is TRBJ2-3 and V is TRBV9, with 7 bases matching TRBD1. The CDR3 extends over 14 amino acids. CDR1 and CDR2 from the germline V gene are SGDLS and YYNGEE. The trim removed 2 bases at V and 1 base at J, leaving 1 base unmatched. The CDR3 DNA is TGTGCCAGCAGCGTCGGACAGGGCACAGATACGCAGTATTTT. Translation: CASSVGQGTDTQYF. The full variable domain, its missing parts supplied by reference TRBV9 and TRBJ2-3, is DSGVTQTPKHLITATGQRVTLRCSPRSGDLSVYWYQQSLDQGLQFLIQYYNGEERAKGNILERFSAQQFPDLHSELNLSSLELGDSALYFCASSVGQGTDTQYFGPGTRLTVL.

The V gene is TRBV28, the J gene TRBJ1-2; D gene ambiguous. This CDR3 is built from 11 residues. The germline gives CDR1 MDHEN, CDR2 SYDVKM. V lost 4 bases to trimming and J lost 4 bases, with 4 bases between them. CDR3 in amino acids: CASSWSYGYTF. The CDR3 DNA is TGTGCCAGCAGTTGGAGCTATGGCTACACCTTC.

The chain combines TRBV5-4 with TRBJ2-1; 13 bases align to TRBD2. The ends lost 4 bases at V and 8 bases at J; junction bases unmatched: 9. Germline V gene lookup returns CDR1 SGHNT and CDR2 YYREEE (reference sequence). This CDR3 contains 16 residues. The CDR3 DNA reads TGTGCCAGCAGCAGGACTAGCGGGAGATCGATCGATGAGCAGTTCTTC. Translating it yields CASSRTSGRSIDEQFF.

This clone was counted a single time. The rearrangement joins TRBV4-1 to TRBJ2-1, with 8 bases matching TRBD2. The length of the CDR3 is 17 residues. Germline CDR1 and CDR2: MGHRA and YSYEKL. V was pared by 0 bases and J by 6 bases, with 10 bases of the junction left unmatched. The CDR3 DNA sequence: TGCGCCAGCAGCCAAGATGGAAGCGGGAGAAAAGGCAATGAGCAGTTCTTC. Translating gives CASSQDGSGRKGNEQFF.

CDR3 DNA: TGTGCCAGCAGTGGGGGACAGATAAATCAGCCCCAGCATTTT. Its translation is CASSGGQINQPQHF. The chain employs TRBV2 and TRBJ1-5; 7 bases match TRBD1. Germline V gene lookup returns CDR1 SNHLY and CDR2 FYNNEI. The trim removed 4 bases at V and 4 bases at J, leaving 4 bases unmatched. The CDR3 extends over 14 amino acids.

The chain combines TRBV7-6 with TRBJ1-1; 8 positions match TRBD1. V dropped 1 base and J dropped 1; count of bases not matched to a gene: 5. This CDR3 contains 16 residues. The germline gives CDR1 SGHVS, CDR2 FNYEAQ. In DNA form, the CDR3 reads TGTGCCAGCAGCTTAGGACAGGGGAGTGGGAACACTGAAGCTTTCTTT. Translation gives CASSLGQGSGNTEAFF.

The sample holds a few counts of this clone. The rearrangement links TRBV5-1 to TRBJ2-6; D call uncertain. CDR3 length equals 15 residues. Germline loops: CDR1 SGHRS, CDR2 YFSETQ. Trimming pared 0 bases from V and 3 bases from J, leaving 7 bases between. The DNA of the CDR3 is TGCGCCAGCAGCTTGGGTTTCGGTGGGGCCAACGTCCTGACTTTC. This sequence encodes CASSLGFGGANVLTF.

In DNA, the CDR3 is TGTGCCAGCAGCATTCTGACAGGGGCGAGGGCTGAAAAACTGTTTTTT. This sequence encodes CASSILTGARAEKLFF. The chain is built from TRBV2 and TRBJ1-4; TRBD1 matches at 8 bases. The V and J ends lost 6 bases and 7 bases, in that order; junction bases with no gene match: 13. The CDR3 length is 16 residues. In germline, CDR1 is SNHLY, CDR2 FYNNEI.

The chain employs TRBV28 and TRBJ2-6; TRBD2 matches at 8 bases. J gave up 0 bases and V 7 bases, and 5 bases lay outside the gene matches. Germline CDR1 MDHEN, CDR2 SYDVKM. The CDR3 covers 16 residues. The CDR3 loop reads CASTGGGFSGANVLTF. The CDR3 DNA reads TGTGCCAGCACGGGGGGGGGTTTCTCTGGGGCCAACGTCCTGACTTTC. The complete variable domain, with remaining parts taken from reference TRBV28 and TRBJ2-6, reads DVKVTQSSRYLVKRTGEKVFLECVQDMDHENMFWYRQDPGLGLRLIYFSYDVKMKEKGDIPEGYSVSREKKERFSLILESASTNQTSMYLCASTGGGFSGANVLTFGAGSRLTVL.

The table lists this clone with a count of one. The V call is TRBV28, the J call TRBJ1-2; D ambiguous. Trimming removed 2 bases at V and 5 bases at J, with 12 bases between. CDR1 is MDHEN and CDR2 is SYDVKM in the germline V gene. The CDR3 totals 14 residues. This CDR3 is CASSLVSTFYGYTF. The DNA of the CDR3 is TGTGCCAGCAGTTTAGTCTCTACCTTTTATGGCTACACCTTC.

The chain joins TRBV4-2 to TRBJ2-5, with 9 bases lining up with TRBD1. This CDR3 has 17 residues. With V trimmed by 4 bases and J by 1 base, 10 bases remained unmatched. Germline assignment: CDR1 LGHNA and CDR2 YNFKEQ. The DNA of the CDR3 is TGTGCCAGCAGCCGGCTGACAGGGGGGCCCTTCCAAGAGACCCAGTACTTC. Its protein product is CASSRLTGGPFQETQYF.

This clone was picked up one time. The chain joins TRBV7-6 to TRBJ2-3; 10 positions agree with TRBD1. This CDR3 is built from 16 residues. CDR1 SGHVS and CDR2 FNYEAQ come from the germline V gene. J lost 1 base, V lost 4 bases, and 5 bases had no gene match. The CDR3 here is CASSSIGTGGTDTQYF. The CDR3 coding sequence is TGTGCCAGCAGCTCTATTGGGACAGGGGGCACAGATACGCAGTATTTT. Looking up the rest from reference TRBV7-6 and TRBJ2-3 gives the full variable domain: GAGVSQSPRYKVTKRGQDVALRCDPISGHVSLYWYRQALGQGPEFLTYFNYEAQQDKSGLPNDRFSAERPEGSISTLTIQRTEQRDSAMYRCASSSIGTGGTDTQYFGPGTRLTVL.

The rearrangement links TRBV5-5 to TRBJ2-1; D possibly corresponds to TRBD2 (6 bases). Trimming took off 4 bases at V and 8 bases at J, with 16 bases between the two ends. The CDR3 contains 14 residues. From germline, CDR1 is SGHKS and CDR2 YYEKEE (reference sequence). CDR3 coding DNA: TGTGCCAGCAGCCCTCGATGGGGGGTCGATGAGCAGTTCTTC. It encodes CASSPRWGVDEQFF.